This T cell receptor (beta chain) was obtained from a study of Ad26.COV2.S vaccination and SARS-CoV-2 variants (dated by TCRdb to the early 2020s). Context from the whole study: TCRbeta repertoire sequencing was used to assess the specificity and breadth of SARS-CoV-2-reactive T cell receptors after Ad26.COV2.S vaccination. A total of 32 samples were included in the TCR-sequenced set, comprising approximately 20 Ad26.COV2.S vaccine recipients, 5 placebo recipients and 8 SARS-CoV-2 convalescent individuals.

The CDR3 starts with the cysteine, ends with the phenylalanine, and has 17 residues. Only the CDR3 region is kept as DNA, spanning 51 bases read in frame from base 1. In the germline V gene, CDR1 corresponds to MGHRA and CDR2 to YSYEKL. For this chain, trimming is 4 bases at the V end and 4 bases at the J end, and the number of junction bases without a gene match is 13. Overall study outcomes, separate from this receptor: After vaccination, spike-specific CD8+ and CD4+ T cell responses were reported to show substantial breadth. Compared with placebo recipients, Ad26.COV2.S recipients showed higher spike-specific TCR breadth (P = 0.0014). According to the authors, total T cell responses may have been underestimated by the TCR breadth and depth analyses. Non-spike TCR breadth was comparable between vaccine and placebo recipients, consistent with the vaccine containing only spike.

As for this clone: The specificity of this receptor is unknown. Per-base qualities were not stored, and no clone one base away is much larger.

Per the publication, the time point label means: individuals recovered from natural SARS-CoV-2 infection. TCRbeta CDR3 regions were sequenced with the immunoSEQ Assay. After extraction, genomic DNA underwent amplification by bias-controlled multiplex PCR, followed by high-throughput sequencing. The paper's processing steps were these. To quantify the absolute abundance of each unique TCRbeta CDR3 region, sequences were collapsed and filtered. Usable DNA was measured by amplifying reference genes present in all nucleated cells, and TCRbeta template counts were normalized to that usable DNA to estimate T cell fraction. Repertoire TCRs were annotated as SARS-CoV-2-specific when V gene, CDR3 amino acid sequence and J gene were exactly matched to a known reactive TCR set. The reference SARS-CoV-2 TCR set was derived from MIRA and filtered for enrichment in COVID-19-positive ImmuneCODE repertoires, a step that removed public or cross-reactive TCRs. Drawing on the MIRA antigens, annotated TCRs were analysed further at the level of specific ORF or position within ORF. Breadth was defined as the number of annotated unique rearrangements divided by the total number of unique productive rearrangements, and depth was defined as the summed frequency of the annotated unique rearrangements. TCR breadth was compared between groups using two-sided Wilcoxon rank-sum tests. TCRdb carries this immuneACCESS record with in-frame sequences only. Its versions omit some clonotypes, under half of them owing to an unresolved V gene in the studies checked, with the rest unexplained. V, J and clone size reflect that table, while D and trimming were determined from the DNA. The sample table contains hundreds of thousands of clones; only one count was recorded for about 90% of them. The biggest ten clones account for around 4% of the sample.

The starting material was peripheral blood, obtained after recovery from COVID-19. This clonotype originated in a human donor who had recovered from COVID-19. Recombination connected TRBV4-1 to TRBJ2-1; 7 nucleotides in the junction match TRBD1. The DNA is as follows: TGCGCCAGCAGCCGATCCGGGACAGCGACTCCTTACAATGAGCAGTTCTTC. Its product reads: CASSRSGTATPYNEQFF.